This T cell receptor beta chain was recovered during a study of blood T cell repertoires in COVID-19. About the study: Samples taken during acute and convalescent COVID-19 were collected in the United States, Italy and Spain.

The table came from immunoSEQ multiplex PCR; TCRdb's copy has only in-frame clones and leaves some out. Of about 160,000 clones in the sample, over 65% are singletons; the top ten hold 4.4%. Recruits, aged 18 to 89 years, lived in roughly 22 US areas. Cohorts were assigned according to the clinical history that participants reported. Among Cohort 3 donors, those recovered had two negative PCRs, clearance, or symptom resolution. There are 13 residues in the CDR3. Trimming cost V 10 bases and J 6 bases; bases outside gene matches: 9. Germline CDR1 reads SNHLY; CDR2 reads FYNNEI. The TCR sequence derives from a woman aged 45-59 years who had recovered from COVID-19. Sequenced input: PBMCs or T cells enriched from blood (not recorded which). The chain combines TRBV2 with TRBJ2-1, with 7 bases lining up with TRBD1. DNA of the CDR3: TGTGCCACCTTTCCAGGGGGTCTCAATGAGCAGTTCTTC. Encoded protein: CATFPGGLNEQFF.